These 4 T cell receptor beta chains were all obtained from the same sample, sequenced in a study of brain T cells in children with intractable seizures. Generated by immunoSEQ multiplex PCR, the TCRdb table keeps only in-frame clones and is missing some. Of around 340,000 clones in the sample, over 90% were seen once. Time point: blood from clinic visit 5 months post-surgery; TSC patient then seizure free. The material was peripheral blood, obtained approximately 5 months after surgery. The origin of the receptors is a boy in the first two years of life with tuberous sclerosis and intractable seizures.

The chain recombines TRBV27 with TRBJ1-2; 8 bases align to TRBD1. The CDR3 runs 14 residues. Trimming removed 5 bases from V and 5 bases from J; junction bases left unmatched: 7. Germline CDR1 MNHEY, CDR2 SMNVEV (reference sequence). The CDR3 DNA sequence: TGTGCCAGCAGTACCGCTGGGACAGGTTATGGCTACACCTTC. It translates to CASSTAGTGYGYTF.

This clone has a handful of counts. This chain links TRBV4-1 with TRBJ1-3; D is perhaps TRBD1 (6 bases). The CDR3 loop spans 16 amino acids. CDR1 and CDR2 (germline): MGHRA, YSYEKL. V lost 1 base to trimming and J lost 0 bases, with 10 bases between them. CDR3 nucleotide sequence: TGCGCCAGCAGCCAAGTCCAGGGACACTCTGGAAACACCATATATTTT. This gives the protein CASSQVQGHSGNTIYF.

The rearrangement uses TRBV18 and TRBJ1-2; D is perhaps TRBD1 (5 bases). CDR1 and CDR2 from the germline V gene are KGHSH and LQKENI. The CDR3 runs 14 residues. Trimming took off 1 base at V and 8 bases at J, with 14 bases between the two ends. CDR3 protein: CASSPQVLGRGYTF. The DNA for the CDR3 is TGTGCCAGCTCACCACAGGTGTTGGGACGAGGCTACACCTTC.

The genes are TRBV12-3 or TRBV12-4 and TRBJ1-1; the D gene is possibly TRBD1 (6 bases). Trimming took 4 bases from V and 7 from J, leaving 10 bases between them. CDR3 length equals 12 residues. The CDR3 DNA is TGTGCCAGCAGTTACAGGGTTGGTGAAGCTTTCTTT. Its translation is CASSYRVGEAFF.